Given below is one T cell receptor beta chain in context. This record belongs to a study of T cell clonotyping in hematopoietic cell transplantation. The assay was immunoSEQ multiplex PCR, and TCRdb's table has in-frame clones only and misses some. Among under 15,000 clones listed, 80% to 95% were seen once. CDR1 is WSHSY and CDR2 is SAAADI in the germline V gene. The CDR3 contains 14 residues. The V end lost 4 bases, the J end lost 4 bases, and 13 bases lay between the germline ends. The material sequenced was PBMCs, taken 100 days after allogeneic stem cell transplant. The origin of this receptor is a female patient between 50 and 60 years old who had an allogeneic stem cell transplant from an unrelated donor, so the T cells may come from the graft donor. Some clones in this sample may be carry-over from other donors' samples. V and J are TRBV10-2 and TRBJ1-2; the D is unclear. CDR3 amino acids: CASSGSVLSYGYTF. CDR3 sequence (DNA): TGCGCCAGCAGTGGCTCAGTTTTGAGCTATGGCTACACCTTC.